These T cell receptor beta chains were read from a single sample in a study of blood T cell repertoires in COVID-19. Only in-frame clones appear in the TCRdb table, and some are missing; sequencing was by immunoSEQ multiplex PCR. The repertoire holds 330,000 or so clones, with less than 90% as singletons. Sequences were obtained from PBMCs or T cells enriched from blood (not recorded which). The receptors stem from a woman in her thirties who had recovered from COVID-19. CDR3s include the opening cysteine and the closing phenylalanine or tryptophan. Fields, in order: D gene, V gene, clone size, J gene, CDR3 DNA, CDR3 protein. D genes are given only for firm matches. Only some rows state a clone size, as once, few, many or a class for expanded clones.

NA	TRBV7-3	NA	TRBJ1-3	TGTGCCAGCAGCTTAGTAGGGGGAGCCGGAAACACCATATATTTT	CASSLVGGAGNTIYF
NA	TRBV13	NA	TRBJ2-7	TGTGCCAGCAGCTTAGGGAGGGCCTACGAGCAGTACTTC	CASSLGRAYEQYF
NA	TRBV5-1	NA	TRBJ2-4	TGCGCCAGCAGCTCCACGGACAAGGGCAAAAACATTCAGTACTTC	CASSSTDKGKNIQYF
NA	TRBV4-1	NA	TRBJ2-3	TGCGCCAGCAGCCAAGTGGACAGCGGTACGCAGTATTTT	CASSQVDSGTQYF
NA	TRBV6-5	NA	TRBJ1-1	TGTGCCAGCAGCACCGGGAGGGTCACTGAAGCTTTCTTT	CASSTGRVTEAFF
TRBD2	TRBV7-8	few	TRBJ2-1	TGTGCCAGCAGCTTAGTAGGTGGCGCGGGAGCCTACAATGAGCAGTTCTTC	CASSLVGGAGAYNEQFF
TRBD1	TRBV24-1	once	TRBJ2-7	TGTGCCACCCACGGACAGGGAAACTACGAGCAGTACTTC	CATHGQGNYEQYF
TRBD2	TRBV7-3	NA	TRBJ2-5	TGTGCCAGCAGCTTAACTTCCCCCCGAATTTGGACTAGCGGGGTTAAAGAGACCCAGTACTTC	CASSLTSPRIWTSGVKETQYF
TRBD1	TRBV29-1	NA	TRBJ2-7	TGCAGCACTTGTCCCGGGACAGGGCACGAGCAGTACTTC	CSTCPGTGHEQYF
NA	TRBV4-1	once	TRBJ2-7	TGCGCCAGCAGCCAGTGGGACAACTCCTACGAGCAGTACTTC	CASSQWDNSYEQYF
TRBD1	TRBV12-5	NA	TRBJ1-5	TGTGCTAGTGGTTTGGTACCTCCCAGGGGGCGCAATCAGCCCCAGCATTTT	CASGLVPPRGRNQPQHF
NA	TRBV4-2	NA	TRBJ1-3	TGTGCCAGCAGCCAAGATTGGGGCGGGGCCACTGGAAACACCATATATTTT	CASSQDWGGATGNTIYF
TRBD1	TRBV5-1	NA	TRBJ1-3	TGCGCCAGCCGACAGGGGTTCTCTGGAAACACCATATATTTT	CASRQGFSGNTIYF
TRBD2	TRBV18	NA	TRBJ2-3	TGTGCCAGCTCACTCTCGAGCGGGGCTAGCACAGATACGCAGTATTTT	CASSLSSGASTDTQYF
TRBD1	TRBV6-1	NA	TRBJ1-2	TGTGCCAGCAGTGATAGGGACAGATTCTATGGCTACACCTTC	CASSDRDRFYGYTF
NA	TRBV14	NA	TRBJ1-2	TGTGCCAGCAGCCAAGATGTGGGGGCGTCTGGCTACACCTTC	CASSQDVGASGYTF
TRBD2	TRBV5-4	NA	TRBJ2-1	TGTGCCAGCAGCCCTAGCGGGAGGGCCCGGTACAATGAGCAGTTCTTC	CASSPSGRARYNEQFF
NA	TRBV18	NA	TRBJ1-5	TGTGCCAGCTCACCCGATCGGGGGTCCCAGCATTTT	CASSPDRGSQHF
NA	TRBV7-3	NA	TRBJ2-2	TGTGCCAGCAGCTTAGAGACACAGAACACCGGGGAGCTGTTTTTT	CASSLETQNTGELFF
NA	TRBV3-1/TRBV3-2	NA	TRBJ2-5	TGTGCCAGCAGCCAAGGAACTAAAAAGACCCAGTACTTC	CASSQGTKKTQYF
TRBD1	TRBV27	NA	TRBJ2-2	TGTGCCAGCAGTTTCCTGACAGGGGGGACCGGGGAGCTGTTTTTT	CASSFLTGGTGELFF
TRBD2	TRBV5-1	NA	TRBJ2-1	TGCGCCAGCAGCCCAGGACTAGCGGGAGTCTCCTACAATGAGCAGTTCTTC	CASSPGLAGVSYNEQFF
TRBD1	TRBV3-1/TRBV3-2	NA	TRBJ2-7	TGTGCCAGCAGCCAAAGCCTCCGGGACAGGGGACACGAGCAGTACTTC	CASSQSLRDRGHEQYF
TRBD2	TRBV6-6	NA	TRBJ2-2	TGTGCCAGCAGTCCCGGAGGAGCGGGAGGGGACACCGGGGAGCTGTTTTTT	CASSPGGAGGDTGELFF
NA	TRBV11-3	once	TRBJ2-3	TGTGCCAGCAGCTCCTCCCCCGATACGCAGTATTTT	CASSSSPDTQYF
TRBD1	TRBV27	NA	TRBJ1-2	TGTGCCAGCGGCTTACAGGGGGCCTTTGGCTACACCTTC	CASGLQGAFGYTF
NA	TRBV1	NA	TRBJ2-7	TGCACCTCCCGAGCGGGTACCTACGAGCAGTACTTC	CTSRAGTYEQYF
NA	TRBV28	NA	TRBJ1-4	TGTGCCAGCAGTTCTAGGGACATCGAATGGGCAACTAATGAAAAACTGTTTTTT	CASSSRDIEWATNEKLFF
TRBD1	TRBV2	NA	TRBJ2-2	TGTGCCAGCAGGCCCCCGGGACAGGGGGCCGGGGAGCTGTTTTTT	CASRPPGQGAGELFF
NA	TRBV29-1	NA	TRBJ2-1	TGCAGCGTTGTGGGTGATGTCAGGGGAGTTTACGATGAGCAGTTCTTC	CSVVGDVRGVYDEQFF
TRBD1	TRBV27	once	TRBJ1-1	TGTGCCAGCAGTTGGACAGGGGGGAGCACTGAAGCTTTCTTT	CASSWTGGSTEAFF
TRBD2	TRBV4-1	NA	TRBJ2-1	TGCGCCAGCAGCCCCCTACTAGCGGGGGGATCCAATGAGCAGTTCTTC	CASSPLLAGGSNEQFF
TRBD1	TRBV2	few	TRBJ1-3	TGTGCCAGCAGCGCACGACAGGGGTTGACTGGAAACACCATATATTTT	CASSARQGLTGNTIYF
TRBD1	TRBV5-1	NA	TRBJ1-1	TGCGCCAGCAGCTTGCAGGGGGCCTACACTGAAGCTTTCTTT	CASSLQGAYTEAFF
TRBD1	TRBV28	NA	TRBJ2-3	TGTGCCAGCAGCGACAGGGGTATAACAGATACGCAGTATTTT	CASSDRGITDTQYF
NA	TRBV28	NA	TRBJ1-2	TGTGCCAGCAGTTTAGCGGGGAACTATGGCTACACCTTC	CASSLAGNYGYTF
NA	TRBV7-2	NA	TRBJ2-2	TGTGCCAGCAGCCCCACGGGGTGGGGCGGGGAGCTGTTTTTT	CASSPTGWGGELFF
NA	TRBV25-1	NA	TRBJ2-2	TGTGCCAGCAGTGAATCTGGCAGATCAAACACCGGGGAGCTGTTTTTT	CASSESGRSNTGELFF
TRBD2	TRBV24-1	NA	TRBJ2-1	TGTGCCACCAGTGATTTGGCTAGCGGGAGCGGAAATGAGCAGTTCTTC	CATSDLASGSGNEQFF
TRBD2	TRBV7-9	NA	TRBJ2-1	TGTGCCAGCAGCCCCCGGACTAGCGGGAGAGGAGTGTCTTCGCGGGAGCAGTTCTTC	CASSPRTSGRGVSSREQFF
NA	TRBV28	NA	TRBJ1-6	TGTGCCAGCAGTTTGAGTGCGGGGGTCTCACCCCTCCACTTT	CASSLSAGVSPLHF
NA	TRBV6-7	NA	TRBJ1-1	TGTGCCAGCAGTACGGAGGGAGTGGCTGAAGCTTTCTTT	CASSTEGVAEAFF
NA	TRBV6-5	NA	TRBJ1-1	TGTGCCAGCAGCCCGGTACTGAACACTGAAGCTTTCTTT	CASSPVLNTEAFF
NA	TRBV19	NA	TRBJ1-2	TGTGCCAGTAGTATAGACCGTCAGCGGACGTATGGCTACACCTTC	CASSIDRQRTYGYTF
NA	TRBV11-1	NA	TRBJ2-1	TGTGCCAGCAGCTCGGGATCTAGGGTTCCAGGCATTGAGCAGTTCTTC	CASSSGSRVPGIEQFF